The 27 T cell receptor beta chains listed next were all sequenced from one sample in a study of blood T cells in healthy people across ages. Through a sample-barcoded 5' primer and a J-beta primer mix, a second PCR was run for roughly 6 to 12 cycles. TCRdb fed the 5' RACE reads into MiXCR, producing one record per CDR3 protein. Of about 1,400,000 distinct CDR3 sequences listed, roughly 45% are singletons. Sequenced: blood. These receptors were collected from a woman between 18 and 30 years old in good health.

V is TRBV13 and J is TRBJ2-7, with D possibly matching TRBD1 (6 bases). V was trimmed by 6 bases and J by 7 bases, leaving 22 bases between them. The CDR3 contains 15 residues. Germline CDR1 is PRHDT and CDR2 is FYEKMQ (reference sequence). The CDR3 here is CASSSGVLLYNEQYF. CDR3 DNA: TGTGCCAGCAGTTCAGGGGTCCTCCTCTACAATGAGCAGTACTTC.

This clonotype was seen only a few times. V and J are TRBV20-1 and TRBJ2-7; 10 bases align to TRBD2. The CDR3 length is 18 residues. V lost 5 bases to trimming and J lost 4 bases; unmatched junction nucleotides: 20. The V gene's germline CDR1 is DFQATT and CDR2 SNEGSKA (reference sequence). The CDR3 loop reads CSAWSSERLAGDLYEQYF. The CDR3 bases are TGCAGTGCTTGGAGCTCGGAGCGCCTAGCGGGGGACCTATACGAGCAGTACTTC.

V gene TRBV4-1 combines with J gene TRBJ1-2; maybe TRBD1 (5 bases). The CDR3 is 17 residues long. Per germline, CDR1 MGHRA and CDR2 YSYEKL. The germline V and J ends were trimmed by 3 bases and 1 base, with 18 bases remaining between them. The CDR3 DNA sequence: TGCGCCAGCAGCCATCCCACAGTGGCAGGGAGTAACTATGGCTACACCTTC. Encoded protein: CASSHPTVAGSNYGYTF.

The chain carries TRBV7-2 and TRBJ2-3; D unresolved. V gave up 6 bases and J gave up 1 base, with 8 bases separating them. The CDR3 covers 13 residues. CDR1 and CDR2 (germline): SGHTA, FQGNSA. CDR3 DNA: TGTGCCAGCAGGCTAGTGGGCACAGATACGCAGTATTTT. Its translation: CASRLVGTDTQYF. Using reference TRBV7-2 and TRBJ2-3 for the parts outside the CDR3, the full variable domain is GAGVSQSPSNKVTEKGKDVELRCDPISGHTALYWYRQSLGQGLEFLIYFQGNSAPDKSGLPSDRFSAERTGGSVSTLTIQRTQQEDSAVYLCASRLVGTDTQYFGPGTRLTVL.

The V call is TRBV20-1, the J call TRBJ1-1, with 10 bases lining up with TRBD1. CDR1 is DFQATT, CDR2 SNEGSKA, per germline (reference sequence). The trim removed 6 bases at V and 5 bases at J, leaving 12 bases unmatched. CDR3 length: 15 amino acids. CDR3 loop: CSALGQGGIGTEAFF. The DNA of the CDR3 is TGCAGTGCCCTCGGACAGGGGGGGATTGGGACTGAAGCTTTCTTT.

V gene TRBV10-3 combines with J gene TRBJ1-1, with unresolved D. Trimming left V 3 bases short and J 11 bases short, with 16 bases between. The CDR3 contains 13 residues. Germline-derived CDR1 and CDR2 are ENHRY and SYGVKD. The DNA of the CDR3 is TGTGCCATCAGTGAAGTCGGGCGGCAAGTCGCTTTCTTT. It yields the protein CAISEVGRQVAFF.

Points on this clonotype: This sequence may be a read error, since a much larger clone differs from it by one base. The V and J genes are TRBV29-1 and TRBJ2-3; D gene uncertain. V was shortened by 1 base and J by 6 bases, with 11 bases between the two germline ends. The CDR3 loop spans 13 amino acids. Per germline, CDR1 SQVTM and CDR2 ANQGSEA. The CDR3 nucleotides read TGCAGCGTTGAAGCTCGCTATGGCGATACGCAGTATTTT. Encoded protein: CSVEARYGDTQYF.

This clonotype has more than one count but fewer than ten. The genes are TRBV7-2 and TRBJ2-7; D is unresolved. CDR1 SGHTA and CDR2 FQGNSA come from the germline V gene. V was shortened by 1 base and J by 0 bases, with 7 bases between the two germline ends. The CDR3 spans 14 residues. The CDR3 spells CASSLEALSYEQYF. CDR3 sequence (DNA): TGTGCCAGCAGCTTAGAGGCACTCTCCTACGAGCAGTACTTC.

The chain couples TRBV4-1 to TRBJ2-1; the D is unclear. V was pared by 0 bases and J by 6 bases, with 9 bases between. Germline CDR1 is MGHRA and CDR2 is YSYEKL. The CDR3 contains 14 residues. The CDR3 DNA follows: TGCGCCAGCAGCCAAGAACATTTGGGCAATGAGCAGTTCTTC. Translating it yields CASSQEHLGNEQFF.

The rearrangement uses TRBV27 and TRBJ2-1; D unclear. The better agreement between TRBJ2-7 and the DNA end casts doubt on the J call. CDR1 is MNHEY, CDR2 SMNVEV, per germline (reference sequence). This CDR3 is 16 amino acids long. The CDR3 spells CASSLSAGYSYNEQYF. The CDR3 DNA reads TGTGCCAGCAGTTTATCAGCCGGGTACTCCTACAATGAGCAGTACTTC.

This clonotype has a handful of counts. The V gene is TRBV3-1, the J gene TRBJ2-1; 11 bases are shared with TRBD1. The germline V gene encodes CDR1 LGHDT and CDR2 YNNKEL (reference sequence). There are 15 residues in the CDR3. Germline trimming cut 5 bases from V and 7 bases from J; bases unmatched to any gene: 7. The CDR3 region has the DNA TGTGCCAGCAGCTTGATGGGACAGGGGGTAAATGAGCAGTTCTTC. It is translated as CASSLMGQGVNEQFF.

V usage is TRBV5-1 and J usage is TRBJ2-3; 7 nucleotides match TRBD2. The CDR3 consists of 16 residues. Germline V gene data show CDR1 as SGHRS and CDR2 as YFSETQ. The trim removed 0 bases at V and 4 bases at J, leaving 8 bases unmatched. The CDR3 region has the DNA TGCGCCAGCAGCTTGGCTCTAGCGGAGACCTCAGATACGCAGTATTTT. This gives the protein CASSLALAETSDTQYF.

V usage is TRBV5-1 and J usage is TRBJ2-1; possibly TRBD1 or TRBD2 for D (5 bases each). The CDR3 is 13 amino acids. Trimming left V 0 bases short and J 9 bases short, with 10 bases between. CDR1 and CDR2 (germline): SGHRS, YFSETQ. DNA of the CDR3: TGCGCCAGCAGCTTGGCCGAGGGGCCTGAGCAGTTCTTC. Translated, it gives CASSLAEGPEQFF.

The rearrangement links TRBV29-1 to TRBJ1-4; no firm D call. Germline loops: CDR1 SQVTM, CDR2 ANQGSEA. V lost 4 bases and J 5 bases, leaving 11 bases between the germline ends. The CDR3 length is 13 residues. CDR3 residues: CSVVGPENEKLFF. CDR3 in DNA: TGCAGCGTTGTGGGCCCCGAGAATGAAAAACTGTTTTTT.

J is TRBJ1-2 and V is TRBV7-9; 8 nucleotides line up with TRBD1. The length of the CDR3 is 16 residues. Germline CDR1 and CDR2: SEHNR and FQNEAQ (reference sequence). V was pared by 5 bases and J by 0 bases, with 8 bases of the junction left unmatched. The CDR3, as DNA: TGTGCCAGCAGCCGACGGGGACAGGATGCTAACTATGGCTACACCTTC. It is translated as CASSRRGQDANYGYTF.

This clonotype occurred a few times. This chain uses TRBV29-1 with TRBJ1-2; a possible D gene is TRBD1 (6 bases). Between the trimmed V and J ends, which lost 4 bases and 5 bases, there was a span of 11 bases. CDR1 and CDR2 (germline): SQVTM, ANQGSEA. There are 12 residues in the CDR3. CDR3 loop: CSVVSGAYGYTF. The CDR3 nucleotides are TGCAGCGTTGTTTCAGGGGCTTATGGCTACACCTTC.

The genes are TRBV6-5 and TRBJ2-5, with 12 bases aligning to TRBD2. The last part of the DNA fits TRBJ2-7 better; the J call may be wrong. The CDR3 covers 17 residues. Germline V lookup: CDR1 MNHEY, CDR2 SVGAGI. The CDR3 DNA reads TGTGCCAGCAGTTACTCCCCCAGTCTAGCGGGAGGGAACGAGCAGTACTTC. This gives the protein CASSYSPSLAGGNEQYF.

The chain links TRBV2 to TRBJ2-7, with unresolved D. With 2 bases removed from V and 7 bases from J, the gap between germline ends came to 15 bases. Per germline, CDR1 SNHLY and CDR2 FYNNEI. This CDR3 has 14 amino acids. In DNA form, the CDR3 reads TGTGCCAGCAGTGAATACGGCCCCTACAATGAGCAGTACTTC. Encoded protein: CASSEYGPYNEQYF.

The chain combines TRBV7-9 with TRBJ1-2; the D is unclear. The V gene lost 5 bases and the J gene lost 8 bases, with 18 bases spanning the gap. Per the germline V gene, CDR1 is SEHNR and CDR2 is FQNEAQ (reference sequence). The CDR3 loop spans 14 amino acids. CDR3: CASSPVEGGVGYTF. In nucleotides, the CDR3 is TGTGCCAGCAGCCCCGTCGAGGGCGGAGTCGGCTACACCTTC.

This sequence joins TRBV6-5 and TRBJ2-2; D is ambiguous. Trimming removed 0 bases at V and 1 base at J, with 12 bases between. The CDR3 loop spans 17 amino acids. In germline, CDR1 is MNHEY, CDR2 SVGAGI. CDR3 loop: CASSYSRFSENTGELFF. CDR3 coding DNA: TGTGCCAGCAGTTACTCGAGGTTCAGTGAGAACACCGGGGAGCTGTTTTTT.

V and J are TRBV7-9 and TRBJ2-2; possible D gene TRBD2, 6 bases. Germline CDR1 SEHNR, CDR2 FQNEAQ (reference sequence). The CDR3 is 15 amino acids. Trimming stripped 7 bases from V and 0 bases from J, with 12 bases between. The CDR3 nucleotides are TGTGCCAGCACCCGGGACTCCACGAACACCGGGGAGCTGTTTTTT. Protein: CASTRDSTNTGELFF.

Only a few counts were recorded for this clonotype. V gene TRBV20-1 combines with J gene TRBJ2-1; TRBD2 matches 7 bases. The J call is uncertain, as TRBJ2-7 better fits the DNA end. CDR1 is DFQATT, CDR2 SNEGSKA, per germline (reference sequence). This CDR3 is built from 16 residues. CDR3 in DNA: TGCAGCGGTATAGCTTTCTCGGGAGGAGCGTACAATGAGCAGTACTTC. The encoded protein is CSGIAFSGGAYNEQYF.

V and J are TRBV12-3 or TRBV12-4 and TRBJ2-7; 9 bases map to TRBD1. V gave up 3 bases and J gave up 4 bases; unmatched junction bases: 13. This CDR3 is built from 17 residues. Here the CDR3 DNA reads TGTGCCAGCAGTTTTTGGAAGGGACAGGGCACCACTTACGAGCAGTACTTC. It encodes CASSFWKGQGTTYEQYF.

In its sample, this clonotype was seen a few times. The chain's CDR3 is CASNRGTTNEKLFF. In DNA, the CDR3 is TGTGCCAGCAATAGGGGAACAACTAATGAAAAACTGTTTTTT. The rearrangement joins TRBV6-2 or TRBV6-3 to TRBJ1-4; maybe TRBD1 (5 bases). Germline assignment: CDR1 MNHEY and CDR2 SVGEGT. V was clipped by 7 bases and J by 0 bases, with 9 bases between them. The CDR3 contains 14 residues.

This chain uses TRBV18 with TRBJ2-3; TRBD2 matches 13 bases. The CDR3 runs to 18 residues. V lost 0 bases, J lost 5 bases, and 8 bases stayed unmatched. Germline CDR1 and CDR2: KGHSH and LQKENI. CDR3 coding DNA: TGTGCCAGCTCACCACCCGGGACTAGCGGGATGGGGCGAGATACGCAGTATTTT. Its protein product is CASSPPGTSGMGRDTQYF.

The sample holds a few counts of this clonotype. This chain links TRBV2 with TRBJ1-2; D possibly corresponds to TRBD1 (5 bases). The germline CDR1 and CDR2 sequences are SNHLY and FYNNEI. This CDR3 is built from 16 residues. Trimming stripped 7 bases from V and 5 bases from J, with 23 bases between. In nucleotides, the CDR3 is TGTGCCAGCACCGAGGGAGGATCGGGGCTCACATATGGCTACACCTTC. This encodes CASTEGGSGLTYGYTF.

The genes are TRBV7-2 and TRBJ2-1; 7 nucleotides align to TRBD2. J gave up 2 bases and V 0 bases, and 7 bases lay outside the gene matches. Germline CDR1 SGHTA, CDR2 FQGNSA. This CDR3 region has 17 residues. Here the CDR3 reads CASSLAIGLAAYNEQFF. As DNA, the CDR3 is TGTGCCAGCAGCTTAGCCATTGGGCTAGCGGCCTACAATGAGCAGTTCTTC.